Listed here are 10 T cell receptor beta chains from one sample, sequenced in a study of shared clonotypes between healthy human individuals. TCRdb's copy holds only in-frame clones and misses some; the assay was immunoSEQ multiplex PCR. The sample contains some 1 million clones, around 76% of which appear only once. Specimen: memory CD4+ T cells sorted from blood. Stated subset: CD45RA-negative fraction. These receptors were collected from a man younger than 30 in good health.

This chain connects TRBV7-2 to TRBJ1-2; the match to TRBD1 covers 9 bases. The CDR3 is 14 amino acids. V trimming: 4 bases; J trimming: 2 bases; junction bases outside the gene matches: 2. From germline, CDR1 is SGHTA and CDR2 FQGNSA. The CDR3 DNA reads TGTGCCAGCAGCTATGACAGGGGGAACTATGGCTACACCTTC. This encodes CASSYDRGNYGYTF.

With respect to this clone: The identical CDR3 is also encoded by other nucleotide sequences in the sample. This chain joins TRBV30 and TRBJ1-5; a weak D match, TRBD1 (5 bases). CDR3 length: 14 amino acids. Germline CDR1 reads GTSNPN; CDR2 reads SVGIG (reference sequence). V was trimmed by 0 bases and J by 7 bases, leaving 13 bases between them. The CDR3 sequence: CAWSVPGRNQPQHF. CDR3 bases: TGTGCCTGGAGTGTACCAGGGCGAAACCAGCCCCAGCATTTT.

This clone has only one observation. Other nucleotide sequences in the sample specify the same CDR3. The chain has TRBV11-2 and TRBJ2-7; D might be TRBD1 (6 bases). This CDR3 spans 12 amino acids. V was shortened by 5 bases and J by 6 bases, with 11 bases between the two germline ends. Per germline, CDR1 SGHAT and CDR2 FQNNGV. In DNA, the CDR3 is TGTGCCAGCAGCCCAAACAGGGCCGAGCAGTACTTC. The encoded protein is CASSPNRAEQYF. Complete variable domain (other parts from reference TRBV11-2 and TRBJ2-7): EAGVAQSPRYKIIEKRQSVAFWCNPISGHATLYWYQQILGQGPKLLIQFQNNGVVDDSQLPKDRFSAERLKGVDSTLKIQPAKLEDSAVYLCASSPNRAEQYFGPGTRLTVT.

The chain combines TRBV6-6 with TRBJ1-3, with D unclear. Germline assignment: CDR1 MNHNY and CDR2 SVGAGI (reference sequence). CDR3 length equals 13 residues. V dropped 6 bases and J dropped 0 bases, with 6 bases sitting between them. CDR3: CASSPVSGNTIYF. CDR3 in DNA: TGTGCCAGCAGCCCCGTCTCTGGAAACACCATATATTTT.

The rearrangement joins TRBV25-1 to TRBJ1-2; unclear D gene. This CDR3 comprises 14 residues. Germline CDR1 and CDR2: MGHDK and SYGVNS. V was cut by 2 bases and J by 2 bases, with 9 bases left in between. The CDR3 protein is CASSEGGRNYGYTF. The CDR3 nucleotides read TGTGCCAGCAGTGAAGGAGGACGGAACTATGGCTACACCTTC.

Regarding this clone: At the DNA level, this CDR3 is encoded by other sequences in the same sample as well. The genes are TRBV11-2 and TRBJ1-3; the D gene is possibly TRBD1 (5 bases). Germline V gene data show CDR1 as SGHAT and CDR2 as FQNNGV. CDR3 length: 15 amino acids. Trimming removed 2 bases at V and 1 base at J, with 9 bases between. Written as DNA, the CDR3 is TGTGCCAGCAGCTTATCAGGGCTGTCTGGAAACACCATATATTTT. This sequence encodes CASSLSGLSGNTIYF.

For this clone: This sequence may be a read error, since a much larger clone differs from it by one base. This sample also contains other DNA sequences that code for the same CDR3. V is TRBV14 and J is TRBJ1-2; tentatively, D is TRBD1 (5 bases). Germline CDR1 is SGHDN and CDR2 is FVKESK. The germline V and J ends were trimmed by 1 base and 5 bases, with 5 bases remaining between them. The CDR3 length is 12 residues. CDR3 in DNA: TGTGCCAGCAGCCAAGGACAGTATGGCTACACCTTC. Protein sequence: CASSQGQYGYTF. Combining the CDR3 with reference TRBV14 and TRBJ1-2 gives the whole variable domain EAGVTQFPSHSVIEKGQTVTLRCDPISGHDNLYWYRRVMGKEIKFLLHFVKESKQDESGMPNNRFLAERTGGTYSTLKVQPAELEDSGVYFCASSQGQYGYTFGSGTRLTVV.

This clone is a singleton in its sample. The chain has TRBV7-9 and TRBJ1-2, with 7 nucleotides matching TRBD1. V dropped 1 base and J dropped 4; count of bases not matched to a gene: 6. This CDR3 has 15 amino acids. Looked up from germline, CDR1 is SEHNR and CDR2 is FQNEAQ (reference sequence). The CDR3 protein is CASSLDGQDVYGYTF. CDR3 DNA sequence: TGTGCCAGCAGCTTAGACGGACAGGACGTCTATGGCTACACCTTC.

The rearrangement uses TRBV18 and TRBJ1-3; TRBD1 might be the D (6 bases). Germline V lookup: CDR1 KGHSH, CDR2 LQKENI. Trimming cost V 0 bases and J 0 bases, with 6 bases left between them. CDR3 length: 15 residues. This CDR3 is CASSPPTGSGNTIYF. DNA of the CDR3: TGTGCCAGCTCACCACCGACAGGCTCTGGAAACACCATATATTTT.

The chain joins TRBV5-5 to TRBJ2-5; TRBD1 matches 10 bases. In germline, CDR1 is SGHKS, CDR2 YYEKEE (reference sequence). J was trimmed by 4 bases and V by 0 bases; bases with no gene match: 6. CDR3 length: 16 residues. CDR3 sequence reads: CASSLGQGAIRETQYF. In DNA form, the CDR3 reads TGTGCCAGCAGCTTGGGACAGGGGGCGATCCGAGAGACCCAGTACTTC.